The 32 T cell receptor beta chains presented below share a single source sample, sequenced in a study of tumor-infiltrating lymphocytes in primary liver carcinoma. The input was approximately 500 ng total RNA; TCR beta cDNA was made from it with a constant-region primer. Employing slightly modified ARM-PCR, three nested multiplex PCR rounds were run, and these gave rise to the TCR beta libraries. The first two PCR rounds used TRBV1-TRBV30 primers with a Cbeta primer, approximately 10 cycles each. TCRdb re-derived calls from the multiplex PCR reads in MiXCR, one entry per CDR3 protein. The profile shows approximately 300,000 distinct CDR3 sequences, roughly 60% of them singletons. Blood RNA was derived from unsorted whole blood, and germline DNA was extracted too. Sequenced input: peripheral blood. The receptors come from a man aged 35 to 55 with primary liver carcinoma and hepatitis B virus infection.

This clonotype was picked up many times. This rearrangement joins TRBV4-2 to TRBJ2-1; 8 bases are a match to TRBD2. The germline V gene encodes CDR1 LGHNA and CDR2 YNFKEQ. Losses at the gene ends were 2 bases for V and 9 bases for J; bases not matched to a gene: 3. This CDR3 has 13 residues. In DNA, the CDR3 is TGTGCCAGCAGCCAACGGGGGGGAGGTGAGCAGTTCTTC. Protein sequence: CASSQRGGGEQFF.

DNA of the CDR3: TGTGCCAGCAGTTTGACAGGGCTGGAGGGGGGAACCTACAATGAGCAGTTCTTC. Translated: CASSLTGLEGGTYNEQFF. This chain connects TRBV28 to TRBJ2-1; perhaps TRBD1 as D (7 bases). Germline-derived CDR1 and CDR2 are MDHEN and SYDVKM. The CDR3 runs to 18 residues. Between the trimmed V and J ends, which lost 3 bases and 2 bases, there was a span of 20 bases.

Concerning this clonotype itself: A read error may be the cause here, since a much bigger clone is one base away. The V call is TRBV4-2, the J call TRBJ2-1; the D is unclear. The CDR3 covers 12 residues. Germline V gene sequence: CDR1 LGHNA, CDR2 YNFKEQ. The CDR3 loop reads CASSATNNEQSF. The CDR3 bases are TGTGCCAGCAGCGCTACTAACAATGAGCAGTCCTTC.

Turning to this clonotype: The junction differs from germline at one of its ends, possibly a read error. This chain links TRBV6-2 or TRBV6-3 with TRBJ2-7, with a weak D call TRBD2 (6 bases). CDR1 and CDR2 (germline): MNHEY, SVGEGT. CDR3 length: 15 residues. The CDR3 nucleotides are TGTGCCAGCTTTAAGGCGGGACTCACCTCCTATGAGCAGTACTTC. Amino acid sequence: CASFKAGLTSYEQYF.

As regards this clonotype: A read error may explain this, as a much larger clone is one base away. The rearrangement uses TRBV29-1 and TRBJ2-1; 10 bases agree with TRBD1. Per germline, CDR1 SQVTM and CDR2 ANQGSEA. The CDR3 consists of 14 residues. The DNA of the CDR3 is TGCAGCGTTGTTAGGGACAGGGGTATTGATGAGCATTTCTTC. Translating gives CSVVRDRGIDEHFF.

This clonotype has ten or more counts. The V call is TRBV29-1, the J call TRBJ2-7, with TRBD1 matching 7 bases. Germline V gene data show CDR1 as SQVTM and CDR2 as ANQGSEA. Trimming removed 4 bases from V and 1 base from J; junction bases left unmatched: 1. This CDR3 spans 12 amino acids. The CDR3 is CSVGGQSYEQYF. CDR3 sequence (DNA): TGCAGCGTTGGGGGACAGTCCTACGAGCAGTACTTC.

For this clonotype: It may be a read error: a sequence one base away is much more abundant. The V call is TRBV12-3 or TRBV12-4, the J call TRBJ1-2; 8 nucleotides line up with TRBD1. Unmatched junction bases numbered 11, after V lost 8 bases and J lost 6 bases. This CDR3 is 14 amino acids long. In DNA, the CDR3 is TGTGCCAGCGTCCGGACAGGGTATGTCCATGGCTACACCTTC. This codes for CASVRTGYVHGYTF.

Comments on this clonotype: Germline is not matched at one junction end, which may reflect a read error. J is TRBJ2-4 and V is TRBV30; the match to TRBD2 covers 11 bases. The CDR3 totals 14 residues. Germline CDR1 GTSNPN, CDR2 SVGIG (reference sequence). The CDR3 loop is CAWSRGTSGNILYF. The CDR3 DNA reads TGTGCCTGGAGCAGAGGGACTAGCGGAAACATTCTGTACTTC.

In regard to this clonotype: Relative to the germline gene, one junction end is altered; a read error may explain this. The CDR3 reads CANSFGLAGADGELFF. The CDR3 DNA reads TGTGCCAACAGCTTCGGGCTAGCGGGAGCTGATGGGGAGCTGTTTTTT. The J gene is TRBJ2-2, the V gene TRBV11-3, with 10 bases identical to TRBD2. CDR1 is SGHNT and CDR2 is YENEEA in the germline V gene. The CDR3 has 16 residues.

With respect to this clonotype: A much larger clonotype is one base distant, so this may be a read error. This chain connects TRBV29-1 to TRBJ1-5; no clear D. The CDR3 runs 12 residues. Germline V gene sequence: CDR1 SQVTM, CDR2 ANQGSEA. The CDR3 loop reads CSVAGINQPHHF. The CDR3 DNA follows: TGCAGCGTGGCTGGAATCAATCAGCCCCACCATTTT.

This chain links TRBV7-9 with TRBJ2-7, with 10 nucleotides matching TRBD2. V trimming: 7 bases; J trimming: 6 bases; junction bases outside the gene matches: 18. Germline V CDR1 and CDR2: SEHNR, FQNEAQ (reference sequence). This CDR3 has 17 amino acids. The CDR3 DNA follows: TGTGCCAGCACCCAGGGGGGGCTAGCGGGAGCGTTACCCGAGCAGTACTTC. The encoded protein is CASTQGGLAGALPEQYF. Together with reference TRBV7-9 and TRBJ2-7, the CDR3 gives the full variable domain: DTGVSQNPRHKITKRGQNVTFRCDPISEHNRLYWYRQTLGQGPEFLTYFQNEAQLEKSRLLSDRFSAERPKGSFSTLEIQRTEQGDSAMYLCASTQGGLAGALPEQYFGPGTRLTVT.

This clonotype was found many times. The rearrangement uses TRBV6-1 and TRBJ2-5; TRBD2 matches 7 bases. Trimming cost V 0 bases and J 5 bases; bases outside gene matches: 6. CDR1 MNHNS and CDR2 SASEGT come from the germline V gene. The CDR3 is 15 residues long. CDR3 DNA sequence: TGTGCCAGCAGTGAAGCGCTCAGGCGGGGGGAGACCCAGTACTTC. It yields the protein CASSEALRRGETQYF.

Turning to this clonotype: A read error is likely, as this CDR3 ends without the conserved phenylalanine or tryptophan. V and J are TRBV6-5 and TRBJ2-1; possibly TRBD2 for D (5 bases). The V gene's germline CDR1 is MNHEY and CDR2 SVGAGI. This CDR3 has 14 residues. The V end was cut by 0 bases, the J end by 5 bases, with 8 bases between. The CDR3 loop is CASSYSTRDNEQFS. In DNA form, the CDR3 reads TGTGCCAGCAGTTACTCCACTAGAGACAATGAGCAGTTCTCC.

A word on this clonotype: It may be a read error: a sequence one base away is much more abundant. The chain recombines TRBV6-1 with TRBJ2-1; possible D gene TRBD2, 5 bases. This CDR3 is 12 amino acids long. The V gene's germline CDR1 is MNHNS and CDR2 SASEGT. CDR3: CTSGRLYNEQFF. The DNA of the CDR3 is TGTACCAGCGGACGGCTATACAATGAGCAGTTCTTC.

This clonotype occurred many times. The chain combines TRBV10-3 with TRBJ1-4; 8 bases map to TRBD1. The length of the CDR3 is 14 residues. Trimming cost V 6 bases and J 4 bases; bases outside gene matches: 4. The germline V gene has CDR1 ENHRY and CDR2 SYGVKD. The CDR3 nucleotides read TGTGCCATCAGGGGGGACAGGAGTAATGAAAAACTGTTTTTT. Translated: CAIRGDRSNEKLFF.

In regard to this clonotype: Germline is not matched at one junction end, which may reflect a read error. The rearrangement uses TRBV5-1 and TRBJ2-2, with 10 bases matching TRBD2. Germline assignment: CDR1 SGHRS and CDR2 YFSETQ. The CDR3 loop spans 15 amino acids. CDR3 sequence reads: CASLAGVPSTGELFF. The DNA of the CDR3 is TGCGCCAGCCTAGCGGGAGTTCCTTCCACCGGGGAGCTATTTTTT.

As to this clonotype: A read error may account for a junction end that differs from germline. This chain joins TRBV6-2 or TRBV6-3 and TRBJ2-7; D gene ambiguous. CDR1 is MNHEY and CDR2 is SVGEGT in the germline V gene. CDR3 size: 11 residues. CDR3 sequence: CASRFLGERYF. The CDR3, as DNA: TGTGCCAGCAGGTTCCTTGGCGAGCGGTACTTC.

Of note for this clonotype: Given a much more abundant clone one base away, this may be a read error. V usage is TRBV12-3 or TRBV12-4 and J usage is TRBJ2-1, with TRBD2 matching 13 bases. The CDR3 consists of 12 residues. In nucleotides, the CDR3 is TGTGCCAGCAGATGGGGACTAGCGGGGCTGGTCTTC. Translating it yields CASRWGLAGLVF.

As regards this clonotype: A much larger clone differs by one base, so this may be a read error. V usage is TRBV29-1 and J usage is TRBJ2-1; D might be TRBD1 or TRBD2, each matching 5 bases. Germline-derived CDR1 and CDR2 are SQVTM and ANQGSEA. The CDR3 is 13 residues long. The DNA for the CDR3 is TGCAGCGCCCCGGGACCCTACTACAATGATCAGTTCTTC. Translated: CSAPGPYYNDQFF.

With respect to this clonotype: A read error may be the cause here, since a much bigger clone is one base away. The V gene is TRBV6-5, the J gene TRBJ2-3, with TRBD2 as a possible D gene (6 bases). V was clipped by 2 bases and J by 3 bases, with 15 bases between them. CDR1 is MNHEY, CDR2 SVGAGI, per germline. This CDR3 comprises 16 residues. The CDR3 reads CASSYGPGTPTDTQYF. The CDR3 DNA sequence: TGTGCCAGCAGTTACGGACCCGGGACTCCGACAGATACGCAGTATTTT.

This clonotype appeared a single time. One junction end does not reproduce the germline sequence, and a read error may be involved. The J gene is TRBJ2-1, the V gene TRBV7-3, with 9 bases aligning to TRBD1. The CDR3 extends over 15 amino acids. Germline CDR1 and CDR2: SGHTA and FQGTGA. CDR3 in amino acids: CANSPGTGSGNERFF. CDR3 nucleotides: TGTGCCAACAGCCCAGGGACAGGGAGTGGGAATGAGCGGTTCTTC.

CDR3 residues: CASSQGAGNPPYEQYF. The CDR3 DNA reads as TGCGCCAGCAGCCAAGGGGCCGGGAATCCTCCTTACGAGCAGTACTTC. The V gene is TRBV4-1, the J gene TRBJ2-7; possible D gene TRBD2, 5 bases. There are 16 residues in the CDR3. V lost 1 base, J lost 4 bases, and 17 bases lay in between. Germline V CDR1 and CDR2: MGHRA, YSYEKL.

The rearrangement uses TRBV7-8 and TRBJ2-1; TRBD2 aligns across 7 bases. The junction had 15 bases not matched to a gene; V was cut back by 4 bases and J by 9 bases. Germline assignment: CDR1 SGHVS and CDR2 FQNEAQ. The CDR3 extends over 16 amino acids. The CDR3 DNA sequence: TGTGCCAGCAGCTCCCTCGGGGTGGTAGCGGGCGGTGAGCAGTTCTTC. Residues: CASSSLGVVAGGEQFF.

With respect to this clonotype: A read error is likely, as this CDR3 ends without the conserved phenylalanine or tryptophan. This chain connects TRBV29-1 to TRBJ2-2; TRBD1 matches 12 bases. J lost 8 bases, V lost 7 bases, and 14 bases had no gene match. This CDR3 is 16 amino acids long. Germline V gene data show CDR1 as SQVTM and CDR2 as ANQGSEA. The CDR3 nucleotides are TGCAGCGCCCTTGCACGGGGACAGGGGGCTTCGGGGGAGCTGTTTTTA. Amino acids: CSALARGQGASGELFL.

This sequence joins TRBV11-2 and TRBJ2-1; a possible D gene is TRBD2 (6 bases). This CDR3 has 16 amino acids. V was pared by 7 bases and J by 7 bases, with 23 bases between. Germline V gives CDR1 SGHAT, CDR2 FQNNGV. For the CDR3, the DNA is TGTGCCAGCATAAGGCTAGAGGGAGGAAGATATAATGAGCAGTTCTTC. Translating gives CASIRLEGGRYNEQFF.

Turning to this clonotype: The CDR3 does not close with the conserved phenylalanine or tryptophan, likely indicating a read error. The chain has TRBV4-1 and TRBJ2-3, with a possible D match to TRBD2 (5 bases). There are 11 residues in the CDR3. Germline CDR1 reads MGHRA; CDR2 reads YSYEKL. The CDR3: CASAGADTQYS. For the CDR3, the DNA is TGTGCCAGCGCCGGGGCAGATACGCAGTATTCT.

This clonotype was picked up many times. This chain joins TRBV6-5 and TRBJ1-4; 7 nucleotides match TRBD1. Per germline, CDR1 MNHEY and CDR2 SVGAGI. CDR3 length equals 14 residues. V gave up 6 bases and J gave up 7 bases; unmatched junction bases: 8. Written as DNA, the CDR3 is TGTGCCAGCAGCCTAGACAGGGTCGCTGAAAAACTGTTTTTT. It codes for CASSLDRVAEKLFF.

Concerning this clonotype: This clone may be a read error of a much larger clone one base away. This chain uses TRBV6-5 with TRBJ2-5; D possibly corresponds to TRBD2 (6 bases). Germline CDR1 MNHEY, CDR2 SVGAGI. This CDR3 is built from 16 residues. The CDR3 loop is CASTSPSGTGFRTRYF. In DNA form, the CDR3 reads TGTGCCAGCACCTCACCCTCGGGGACTGGGTTTAGGACCCGGTACTTC.

This clonotype was counted a few times. The chain links TRBV21-1 to TRBJ2-3; the table's D call TRBD2 went unverified against the DNA. TRBV21-1 is reported as a pseudogene. This CDR3 contains 16 residues. CDR3: CASSPYRGVSTDTQYF. In DNA, the CDR3 is TGTGCCAGCAGCCCCTATCGGGGGGTAAGCACAGATACGCAGTATTTT.

This clonotype was counted a single time. Since a much larger clone is just one base distant, this may be a read error. The chain couples TRBV6-2 or TRBV6-3 to TRBJ2-3; no firm D call. Germline assignment: CDR1 MNHEY and CDR2 SVGEGT. This CDR3 is 15 amino acids long. The ends were cut back, 1 base at V and 2 bases at J, with 10 bases in the middle. CDR3 region: CASSYWELDTDTQYF. The CDR3 coding sequence is TGTGCCAGCAGTTACTGGGAACTCGACACAGATACGCAGTATTTT.

With respect to this clonotype: One end of the junction does not line up with germline, which may come from a read error. This chain links TRBV12-3 or TRBV12-4 with TRBJ2-5; 9 bases map to TRBD2. CDR3 length: 14 amino acids. CDR3 bases: TGTGCCAACAGTTCAGAGCGGGGGGTAGAGACCCAGTACTTC. Its protein product is CANSSERGVETQYF.

This clonotype showed up just a few times. Sequence at one end of the junction differs from germline and may be a read error. The chain has TRBV5-4 and TRBJ2-1, with 8 nucleotides matching TRBD2. Per the germline V gene, CDR1 is SGHNT and CDR2 is YYREEE (reference sequence). CDR3 length: 15 residues. The CDR3 protein is CASSRGASGYSEQFF. The DNA for the CDR3 is TGTGCCAGCAGCCGCGGGGCTAGCGGGTACAGTGAGCAGTTCTTC.